Below, 20 T cell receptor beta chains from the same sample are listed, as sequenced in a study of T cell responses to AZD1222 COVID-19 vaccine. Generated by immunoSEQ multiplex PCR, the TCRdb table keeps only in-frame clones and is missing some. Among some 150,000 clones listed, 75% to 95% were seen once. Sample: peripheral blood, taken on day 0 of AZD1222 vaccination. All receptors derive from an adult in good health.

V usage is TRBV6-5 and J usage is TRBJ1-6; D is ambiguous. Germline loops: CDR1 MNHEY, CDR2 SVGAGI. V dropped 6 bases and J dropped 0 bases, with 6 bases sitting between them. The CDR3 has 14 residues. DNA of the CDR3: TGTGCCAGCAGGTACAGCTCCTATAATTCACCCCTCCACTTT. Its translation is CASRYSSYNSPLHF.

The V gene is TRBV5-4, the J gene TRBJ1-4; 8 nucleotides agree with TRBD1. Looked up from germline, CDR1 is SGHNT and CDR2 is YYREEE (reference sequence). V shed 0 bases and J 7 bases; nucleotides not matched to a gene: 2. This CDR3 is 14 amino acids long. The CDR3 coding sequence is TGTGCCAGCAGCTTGGCAGGGGGCCCTGAAAAACTGTTTTTT. Protein: CASSLAGGPEKLFF.

This clone was counted a few times. The chain uses TRBV11-3 and TRBJ2-1; D is ambiguous. Germline V gene lookup returns CDR1 SGHNT and CDR2 YENEEA. The CDR3 loop spans 20 amino acids. The V end lost 3 bases, the J end lost 0 bases, and 24 bases lay between the germline ends. The CDR3 loop is CASSFLRPIFQTSSYNEQFF. The CDR3 nucleotides are TGTGCCAGCAGCTTTTTAAGGCCTATCTTTCAAACAAGCTCCTACAATGAGCAGTTCTTC.

The chain employs TRBV5-5 and TRBJ1-2; D is unclear. Germline-derived CDR1 and CDR2 are SGHKS and YYEKEE (reference sequence). The CDR3 has 14 amino acids. Trimming cost V 4 bases and J 0 bases, with 10 bases left between them. CDR3 in DNA: TGTGCCAGCAGCCCGGCCAATTCTAACTATGGCTACACCTTC. Translated: CASSPANSNYGYTF.

Comments on this clone: This CDR3 is also generated by other DNA sequences in the sample. The chain carries TRBV11-3 and TRBJ1-1; perhaps TRBD1 as D (5 bases). Trimming took off 1 base at V and 1 base at J, with 7 bases between the two ends. The CDR3 totals 14 residues. Germline CDR1 and CDR2: SGHNT and YENEEA. CDR3 sequence reads: CASSLVQGNTEAFF. In nucleotides, the CDR3 is TGTGCCAGCAGCTTAGTTCAGGGGAACACTGAAGCTTTCTTT.

The V gene is TRBV11-2, the J gene TRBJ2-3; D might be TRBD2 (5 bases). V was clipped by 3 bases and J by 9 bases, with 16 bases between them. This CDR3 is 14 amino acids long. CDR1 and CDR2 from the germline V gene are SGHAT and FQNNGV. The CDR3 loop is CASSFRQALGTQYF. CDR3 coding DNA: TGTGCCAGCAGCTTTCGCCAGGCACTAGGGACGCAGTATTTT.

The chain links TRBV6-4 to TRBJ2-7, with D maybe TRBD1 (6 bases). Germline V CDR1 and CDR2: MRHNA, SNTAGT. V gave up 2 bases and J gave up 0 bases, with 8 bases separating them. The CDR3 is made up of 14 amino acids. The CDR3 here is CASSDEGGSYEQYF. The CDR3 DNA is TGTGCCAGCAGTGACGAAGGGGGCTCCTACGAGCAGTACTTC.

This clone has only a few counts. The chain carries TRBV6-1 and TRBJ2-7; possible D gene TRBD2, 5 bases. Germline loops: CDR1 MNHNS, CDR2 SASEGT. The CDR3 is 13 residues long. Trimming cost V 3 bases and J 4 bases, with 10 bases left between them. CDR3: CASSDRTEYEQYF. The DNA of the CDR3 is TGTGCCAGCAGTGACCGGACTGAATACGAGCAGTACTTC.

This chain uses TRBV30 with TRBJ2-3; no clear D. CDR1 and CDR2 (germline): GTSNPN, SVGIG (reference sequence). With 5 bases removed from V and 0 bases from J, the gap between germline ends came to 15 bases. The length of the CDR3 is 15 residues. CDR3 amino acids: CAWGHGQVSTDTQYF. CDR3 in DNA: TGTGCCTGGGGGCATGGGCAGGTGAGCACAGATACGCAGTATTTT. Filled out from reference TRBV30 and TRBJ2-3, the complete variable domain reads SQTIHQWPATLVQPVGSPLSLECTVEGTSNPNLYWYRQAAGRGLQLLFYSVGIGQISSEVPQNLSASRPQDRQFILSSKKLLLSDSGFYLCAWGHGQVSTDTQYFGPGTRLTVL.

V gene TRBV4-3 combines with J gene TRBJ2-1; 9 nucleotides agree with TRBD2. Looked up from germline, CDR1 is LGHNA and CDR2 is YSLEER. This CDR3 has 18 residues. The junction had 15 bases not matched to a gene; V was cut back by 3 bases and J by 6 bases. The CDR3 DNA follows: TGCGCCAGCAGCCAGACTAGCGGCAGTTCCTCTCCTGGCAATGAGCAGTTCTTC. It is translated as CASSQTSGSSSPGNEQFF.

This clone has at least ten counts. This sequence joins TRBV2 and TRBJ1-2; D is uncertain. CDR1 and CDR2 from the germline V gene are SNHLY and FYNNEI. Trimming shortened V by 0 bases and J by 5 bases, and 10 bases separated the two germline ends. The CDR3 consists of 14 residues. This CDR3 reads CASSEASSSYGYTF. The CDR3 coding sequence is TGTGCCAGCAGTGAAGCCTCGTCCTCTTATGGCTACACCTTC.

The gene calls are TRBV7-9 and TRBJ2-3, with D maybe TRBD2 (5 bases). CDR1 is SEHNR and CDR2 is FQNEAQ in the germline V gene (reference sequence). There are 13 residues in the CDR3. V was cut by 5 bases and J by 8 bases, with 14 bases left in between. The CDR3 here is CASSRPGGPTQYF. The DNA for the CDR3 is TGTGCCAGCAGCCGCCCCGGCGGGCCTACGCAGTATTTT.

This rearrangement joins TRBV4-2 to TRBJ2-5, with TRBD2 identical over 9 bases. There are 17 residues in the CDR3. Germline CDR1 and CDR2: LGHNA and YNFKEQ. J lost 2 bases, V lost 0 bases, and 7 bases had no gene match. CDR3 sequence: CASSQETLAGMQETQYF. The DNA of the CDR3 is TGTGCCAGCAGCCAAGAAACGCTAGCGGGGATGCAAGAGACCCAGTACTTC.

The chain joins TRBV5-1 to TRBJ2-4, with 9 bases aligning to TRBD1. With 4 bases clipped from V and 8 bases from J, the junction kept 10 bases outside the gene matches. CDR1 and CDR2 (germline): SGHRS, YFSETQ. The CDR3 has 15 residues. CDR3 coding DNA: TGCGCCAGCAGCCCCGAACCGGGACAGGGCGACATTCAGTACTTC. This codes for CASSPEPGQGDIQYF.

This sequence joins TRBV30 and TRBJ2-6; a possible D gene is TRBD1 (5 bases). V lost 5 bases to trimming and J lost 2 bases, with 7 bases between them. This CDR3 has 13 residues. CDR1 is GTSNPN and CDR2 is SVGIG in the germline V gene (reference sequence). The CDR3 region is CAWAGTGANVLTF. The CDR3 DNA is TGTGCCTGGGCAGGGACTGGGGCCAACGTCCTGACTTTC.

The chain employs TRBV15 and TRBJ2-3; 9 nucleotides agree with TRBD2. This CDR3 has 14 residues. The J segment lost 4 bases and the V segment lost 8 bases, leaving 7 bases of the junction unmatched. Germline V gene lookup returns CDR1 LNHNV and CDR2 YYDKDF (reference sequence). The CDR3 here is CATGAGGDADTQYF. CDR3 nucleotide sequence: TGTGCCACCGGGGCGGGAGGGGACGCAGATACGCAGTATTTT.

V and J are TRBV4-1 and TRBJ1-1; D is ambiguous. Trimming cost V 2 bases and J 0 bases, with 7 bases left between them. Germline V gene lookup returns CDR1 MGHRA and CDR2 YSYEKL. The CDR3 sequence is 14 residues long. In nucleotides, the CDR3 is TGCGCCAGCAGCCAATGGAAGATGAACACTGAAGCTTTCTTT. Translated, it gives CASSQWKMNTEAFF.

This chain connects TRBV30 to TRBJ1-1; D might be TRBD1 (5 bases). The ends were cut back, 2 bases at V and 6 bases at J, with 10 bases in the middle. This CDR3 comprises 12 residues. The germline CDR1 and CDR2 sequences are GTSNPN and SVGIG (reference sequence). CDR3 sequence (DNA): TGTGCCTGGAGTCGGGGGGGACCTGAAGCTTTCTTT. It is translated as CAWSRGGPEAFF.

The chain recombines TRBV5-1 with TRBJ2-5, with D unclear. From germline, CDR1 is SGHRS and CDR2 YFSETQ. The CDR3 is made up of 13 amino acids. V was cut by 4 bases and J by 5 bases, with 12 bases left in between. The CDR3 DNA is TGCGCCAGCAGCCTTAACCCCTCGGAGACCCAGTACTTC. Translated, it gives CASSLNPSETQYF.

This clone was seen a single time. V is TRBV6-2 or TRBV6-3 and J is TRBJ1-1; no definite D call. CDR1 MNHEY and CDR2 SVGEGT come from the germline V gene. V was clipped by 0 bases and J by 7 bases, with 12 bases between them. The CDR3 sequence is 14 residues long. The CDR3 region is CASSYSIKVVEAFF. For the CDR3, the DNA is TGTGCCAGCAGTTACTCGATTAAGGTAGTTGAAGCTTTCTTT.